The rows below give T cell receptor beta chains drawn from one sample of a study of blood T cell repertoires in COVID-19. Here immunoSEQ multiplex PCR was the method, and the copy in TCRdb shows in-frame clones only, minus some. The table lists about 240,000 clones, roughly four fifths of them singletons, with approximately 4.5% in the top ten. The specimen sequenced was peripheral blood. The receptors here all came from a woman in her 70s with acute or convalescent COVID-19. CDR3s leave out the opening cysteine and the closing phenylalanine or tryptophan. Fields, in order: J gene, V gene, CDR3 length, CDR3 protein.

J: TRBJ1-3
V: TRBV6-2/TRBV6-3
length: 10
CDR3: ASSYRGNTIY

J: TRBJ1-3
V: TRBV6-5
length: 12
CDR3: ASRQGYSGNTIY

J: TRBJ1-1
V: TRBV6-2/TRBV6-3
length: 10
CDR3: ASSYKGGQAF

J: TRBJ2-2
V: TRBV29-1
length: 12
CDR3: SVRLGGSSGELF

J: TRBJ2-1
V: TRBV11-3
length: 11
CDR3: ASRLTGGHEQF

J: TRBJ2-5
V: TRBV9
length: 13
CDR3: ASSPRLAGQETQY

J: TRBJ1-2
V: TRBV3-1/TRBV3-2
length: 13
CDR3: ASSPTPTGNYGYT

J: TRBJ2-3
V: TRBV14
length: 14
CDR3: ASSQGLASSTDTQY

J: TRBJ1-1
V: TRBV6-5
length: 14
CDR3: ASSYSIGQPYTEAF

J: TRBJ1-3
V: TRBV24-1
length: 12
CDR3: ATSEQGSGNTIY

J: TRBJ2-2
V: TRBV6-1
length: 13
CDR3: ASSDYGQLTGELF

J: TRBJ2-1
V: TRBV6-2/TRBV6-3
length: 14
CDR3: ASSPSGTGLTHEQF

J: TRBJ1-1
V: TRBV29-1
length: 10
CDR3: SVDPVNTEAF

J: TRBJ1-2
V: TRBV27
length: 13
CDR3: ASSLRTGRGYGYT

J: TRBJ1-1
V: TRBV2
length: 11
CDR3: ASSGQGLTEAF

J: TRBJ1-2
V: TRBV7-2
length: 12
CDR3: ASSLPDSSYGYT

J: TRBJ1-5
V: TRBV18
length: 14
CDR3: ASSPPTGGRNQPQH

J: TRBJ1-1
V: TRBV3-1/TRBV3-2
length: 13
CDR3: ASTPLGHLGPEAF